The rows below give T cell receptor beta chains drawn from one sample of a study of cytomegalovirus exposure and HLA in healthy donors. Libraries were prepared by immunoSEQ multiplex PCR; TCRdb keeps only in-frame clonotypes and omits some of them. Of approximately 140,000 clones in the sample, approximately 80% were seen once. The sample taken for sequencing was PBMCs. The receptors originated from a woman aged 45-65 years in good health and CMV-seronegative. Both conserved end residues are trimmed from each CDR3.

v_call cdr3_aa
TRBV4-1 ASSRFPGLKAADTQY
TRBV15 ATSRPGTGTSNQPQH
TRBV11-2 ASSLDWGSEAF
TRBV9 ASSGQTGANTGELF
TRBV30 AWSSGGGQPQH
TRBV4-1 ASSQGAGGTNQPQH
TRBV7-9 ASSLDRETNEQY
TRBV6-1 ASSERGQGLG
TRBV4-2 ASSPNGAGGNEKLF
TRBV28 ASMVPGQNTEAF
TRBV12-5 ASGADRVENTEAF
TRBV9 ASSVGGGGYLNEQF
TRBV7-9 ASSLDREAEKLF
TRBV7-8 ASRSTGDGANVLT
TRBV5-4 ASSFHPGLNTGELF
TRBV19 ASSNRAGDIGELF
TRBV15 ATSRPGLAASEQY
TRBV12-5 ASGLVYPDSLREQY
TRBV2 ASSLEVGGSHGYT
TRBV5-1 ASSSGQGTEAF
TRBV4-1 ASSQGKQGGPDNEQF
TRBV4-1 ASSVTVHSGNTIY
TRBV4-1 ASSHWGGERGYT
TRBV10-1 ASSDGLAGALGTDTQY
TRBV18 ASSPLYTKQETQY
TRBV5-1 ASNEAGEKETQY
TRBV5-4 ASRSGQGGYT
TRBV27 ASSPNRGRRVWETQY
TRBV4-3 ASSQAQGPYEQY
TRBV28 ASRAQGGNTEAF
TRBV29-1 SVGGGDTYGYT
TRBV28 ASSLRVGAQPQH
TRBV2 ASPGNEVNRRDGYT
TRBV2 ASSEQTPYNEQF
TRBV6-5 ASRRHANEQF
TRBV5-4 ASSLASSGAYNEQF
TRBV4-1 ASRHPSGQVTGELF
TRBV5-6 ASSLLSSTEAF
TRBV6-1 ASSEMAGFGYT
TRBV2 ASSEGLFYGYT
TRBV11-3 ASSPGTSGGLGEQY